The 9 T cell receptor beta chains below were found in one sample sequenced in a study of tumor-infiltrating lymphocytes in glioblastoma multiforme. TCRB libraries came from RNA via three nested multiplex PCR rounds. TCRdb re-derived calls from the multiplex PCR reads in MiXCR, one entry per CDR3 protein. The profile shows some 32,000 distinct CDR3 sequences, roughly two thirds of them singletons. The material sequenced was brain tumor tissue. These receptors originate from a male donor with glioblastoma.

As concerns this clonotype: One base away lies a much larger clone, so this may be a sequencing read error. This chain links TRBV28 with TRBJ2-7; TRBD1 might be the D (5 bases). The CDR3 has 15 amino acids. Per germline, CDR1 MDHEN and CDR2 SYDVKM. Trimming left V 4 bases short and J 0 bases short, with 13 bases between. This chain's CDR3 is CASSSSGRVSYEQYF. DNA of the CDR3: TGTGCCAGCAGTTCCTCGGGCAGGGTCTCCTACGAGCAGTACTTC.

This rearrangement joins TRBV20-1 to TRBJ2-5; tentatively, D is TRBD1 (5 bases). The ends were cut back, 3 bases at V and 5 bases at J, with 22 bases in the middle. The CDR3 totals 16 residues. Looked up from germline, CDR1 is DFQATT and CDR2 is SNEGSKA (reference sequence). The CDR3, as DNA: TGCAGTGCTAGGGCTTACGACAGTCGGTCAAAGGAGACCCAGTACTTC. Translation gives CSARAYDSRSKETQYF.

This clonotype is labeled medium-sized (0.01 to 0.1%). The chain employs TRBV11-2 and TRBJ2-5, with a tentative D call TRBD2 (7 bases). This CDR3 has 14 amino acids. The germline V and J ends were trimmed by 6 bases and 2 bases, with 13 bases remaining between them. Germline V gene data show CDR1 as SGHAT and CDR2 as FQNNGV. This CDR3 reads CASRMAGAQETQYF. In nucleotides, the CDR3 is TGTGCCAGCAGGATGGCGGGGGCACAAGAGACCCAGTACTTC.

This clonotype has just a few counts. The CDR3 sequence is CASSRVEAGEQFF. The CDR3 bases are TGTGCCAGCAGCCGAGTGGAAGCGGGAGAACAGTTCTTC. The rearrangement joins TRBV4-2 to TRBJ2-1, with 8 bases matching TRBD2. With 4 bases clipped from V and 13 bases from J, the junction kept 9 bases outside the gene matches. The CDR3 is 13 amino acids. CDR1 LGHNA and CDR2 YNFKEQ come from the germline V gene.

To note about this clonotype: The junction does not match germline at one end; this may be a read error. This rearrangement joins TRBV29-1 to TRBJ2-7; 7 positions agree with TRBD2. The CDR3 contains 16 residues. Per the germline V gene, CDR1 is SQVTM and CDR2 is ANQGSEA. This CDR3 reads CSVATSRRSYTYEQYF. The CDR3 DNA sequence: TGCAGCGTTGCGACTAGCAGGCGATCTTACACCTACGAGCAATACTTC.

To note about this clonotype: This clone may be a read error of a much larger clone one base away. The CDR3 region is CVSTPGSPSGELFF. CDR3 DNA: TGTGTCAGCACCCCGGGGAGCCCGTCTGGGGAGCTGTTTTTT. The rearrangement joins TRBV11-2 to TRBJ2-2, with D tentatively TRBD2 (5 bases). Germline V CDR1 and CDR2: SGHAT, FQNNGV. This CDR3 comprises 14 residues.

Turning to this clonotype: A much larger clone lies one base from this, so it may be a read error. The chain links TRBV5-1 to TRBJ1-4; no firm D call. CDR3 length: 18 residues. From germline, CDR1 is SGHRS and CDR2 YFSETQ. CDR3 coding DNA: TGCTCCAGCAGCTTGGATCCGGGGTCGGCAGCAACTAATGAAAAACTGTTTTTT. It encodes CSSSLDPGSAATNEKLFF.

As for this clonotype: Mismatch with germline at one junction end may stem from a read error. The J gene is TRBJ1-1, the V gene TRBV7-8; TRBD1 might be the D (6 bases). Germline lookup yields CDR1 SGHVS and CDR2 FQNEAQ. The CDR3 runs 14 residues. The CDR3 is CACSLDRLDTEAFF. For the CDR3, the DNA is TGTGCCTGCAGTCTAGACAGGCTGGACACTGAAGCTTTCTTT.

CDR3 in amino acids: CSVALAAGCNEQFF. The CDR3 bases are TGCAGCGTGGCTCTGGCGGCAGGGTGCAATGAGCAGTTCTTC. This chain joins TRBV29-1 and TRBJ2-1; the D gene is possibly TRBD1 (5 bases). The CDR3 contains 14 residues. V shed 6 bases and J shed 6 bases, with 18 bases lying between them. Per germline, CDR1 SQVTM and CDR2 ANQGSEA.